The 14 T cell receptor beta chains in this list originate from one sample, sequenced in a study of blood T cell repertoires in COVID-19. Sequencing was performed with immunoSEQ multiplex PCR; in TCRdb, only in-frame clones are kept and a portion is missing. This sample has approximately 25,000 clones; roughly 80% occur once, and the top ten carry approximately 64%. The source material was peripheral blood. These receptors were collected from an elderly woman with acute or convalescent COVID-19.

This chain joins TRBV30 and TRBJ1-1; weak D call: TRBD1 (5 bases). The CDR3 sequence is 13 residues long. V lost 8 bases, J lost 0 bases, and 13 bases lay in between. Germline CDR1 reads GTSNPN; CDR2 reads SVGIG (reference sequence). CDR3 residues: CAGVGLLNTEAFF. The CDR3 region has the DNA TGTGCCGGAGTGGGACTCCTGAACACTGAAGCTTTCTTT.

This clone was counted only a few times. The chain carries TRBV19 and TRBJ1-5; no clear D. Trimming took off 6 bases at V and 0 bases at J, with 12 bases between the two ends. Germline V gene data show CDR1 as LNHDA and CDR2 as SQIVND (reference sequence). CDR3 length: 15 amino acids. In DNA form, the CDR3 reads TGTGCCAGTAGAACAAGTTTAAATAGCAATCAGCCCCAGCATTTT. It encodes CASRTSLNSNQPQHF.

The V and J genes are TRBV19 and TRBJ1-1, with 8 nucleotides matching TRBD1. CDR3 size: 15 residues. Germline assignment: CDR1 LNHDA and CDR2 SQIVND (reference sequence). The V gene end was trimmed by 5 bases and the J gene end by 11 bases; junction bases not matched to a gene: 16. The CDR3 DNA is TGTGCCAGTAGTCCCCCGGTGACAGGGGTAATCGATGCTTTCTTT. Its translation is CASSPPVTGVIDAFF.

This clone counts as medium-sized. The gene calls are TRBV27 and TRBJ2-7; the D gene is possibly TRBD1 (5 bases). The CDR3 sequence is 13 residues long. V dropped 6 bases and J dropped 6 bases, with 15 bases sitting between them. Germline V gene sequence: CDR1 MNHEY, CDR2 SMNVEV (reference sequence). The CDR3 coding sequence is TGTGCCAGCAGCCCGACAGTGAATGGCGAGCAGTACTTC. This gives the protein CASSPTVNGEQYF.

This clone was counted only a few times. The chain recombines TRBV5-1 with TRBJ1-1, with 7 bases lining up with TRBD1. Germline trimming cut 1 base from V and 4 bases from J; bases unmatched to any gene: 4. Germline values: CDR1 SGHRS, CDR2 YFSETQ. The CDR3 is made up of 14 amino acids. CDR3 in DNA: TGCGCCAGCAGCTTGTATAGGGGGCCCACTGAAGCTTTCTTT. Translating it yields CASSLYRGPTEAFF.

V gene TRBV5-4 combines with J gene TRBJ1-2; D gene uncertain. This CDR3 has 13 amino acids. V was cut by 1 base and J by 4 bases, with 8 bases left in between. CDR1 SGHNT and CDR2 YYREEE come from the germline V gene (reference sequence). DNA of the CDR3: TGTGCCAGCAGCTTGACAAGTATCTATGGCTACACCTTC. This sequence encodes CASSLTSIYGYTF.

The V call is TRBV3-1 (or the pseudogene TRBV3-2), the J call TRBJ1-2, with D possibly TRBD1 on 5 matching bases. The CDR3 extends over 14 amino acids. Trimming took off 6 bases at V and 5 bases at J, with 16 bases between the two ends. CDR1 is LGHDT, CDR2 YNNKEL, per germline (reference sequence). CDR3: CASRLQAEYYGYTF. Here the CDR3 DNA reads TGTGCCAGCAGGTTACAGGCCGAATATTATGGCTACACCTTC.

The chain uses TRBV4-2 and TRBJ2-7, with D maybe TRBD1 (6 bases). The V and J ends lost 4 bases and 5 bases respectively, with 21 bases between them. The CDR3 is made up of 16 amino acids. From germline, CDR1 is LGHNA and CDR2 YNFKEQ. The CDR3 region is CASSPLDSGSHHEQYF. DNA for the CDR3: TGTGCCAGCAGCCCCTTGGACAGCGGCTCCCACCACGAGCAGTACTTC.

The V call is TRBV5-1, the J call TRBJ1-5; D may be TRBD1 (5 bases). The CDR3 covers 14 residues. Per germline, CDR1 SGHRS and CDR2 YFSETQ. Trimming left V 0 bases short and J 5 bases short, with 9 bases between. Here the CDR3 reads CASSLDGGDQPQHF. CDR3 coding DNA: TGCGCCAGCAGCTTGGATGGAGGGGATCAGCCCCAGCATTTT.

The chain has TRBV7-2 and TRBJ1-5; TRBD1 aligns across 7 bases. Germline V lookup: CDR1 SGHTA, CDR2 FQGNSA. This CDR3 has 15 residues. Trimming took 1 base from V and 5 from J; bases not matched to a gene: 5. This CDR3 reads CASSLDGQAYQPQHF. The CDR3 bases are TGTGCCAGCAGCTTAGACGGACAGGCTTATCAGCCCCAGCATTTT.

The chain is built from TRBV6-6 and TRBJ1-2; D might be TRBD1 (6 bases). V shed 2 bases and J shed 6 bases, with 13 bases lying between them. The CDR3 contains 14 residues. The germline V gene encodes CDR1 MNHNY and CDR2 SVGAGI (reference sequence). CDR3 DNA: TGTGCCAGCAGTTACCCAATACAGGGCAATGGCTACACCTTC. Amino acids: CASSYPIQGNGYTF.

The chain uses TRBV9 and TRBJ2-3; 10 bases align to TRBD2. The germline V gene has CDR1 SGDLS and CDR2 YYNGEE. After removal of 0 bases from V and 5 bases from J, the junction contained 9 bases not matched to a gene. This CDR3 has 17 residues. DNA of the CDR3: TGTGCCAGCAGCGTAGGGGTTAGCGGGAGGCGGGGAGATACGCAGTATTTT. This gives the protein CASSVGVSGRRGDTQYF.

The gene calls are TRBV7-2 and TRBJ1-5; 7 bases agree with TRBD1. CDR3 length: 13 residues. V shed 5 bases, J shed 5 bases, and the junction held 3 bases outside the gene matches. From germline, CDR1 is SGHTA and CDR2 FQGNSA. The CDR3 spells CASSPDRDQPQHF. The CDR3, as DNA: TGTGCCAGCAGCCCAGACAGGGATCAGCCCCAGCATTTT.

The chain couples TRBV2 to TRBJ1-5; a weak D match, TRBD1 (6 bases). Germline CDR1 SNHLY, CDR2 FYNNEI. Trimming took 4 bases from V and 8 from J, leaving 18 bases between them. This CDR3 has 15 residues. For the CDR3, the DNA is TGTGCCAGCAGTGCGGGGAACAGGGATTTTGAGCCCCAGCATTTT. This encodes CASSAGNRDFEPQHF.